This TCR beta chain is drawn from a study of T-cell reconstitution after alpha-beta-depleted transplantation in children. This sample's TCRbeta library carried unique molecular identifier barcodes. Via MiXCR, TCRdb re-called the PCR reads, giving one row per CDR3 protein. The sample consists of 150,000 to 200,000 distinct CDR3 sequences, approximately 7% of them appearing once. This CDR3 is 18 amino acids long. Germline CDR1 SGHRS, CDR2 YFSETQ. Trimming at V came to 4 bases and at J to 6 bases, leaving 18 bases not matched to a gene. The table lists this clonotype with a few counts. The specimen comprised PBMCs from the stem cell graft donor, sampled from the stem cell graft. This sequence joins TRBV5-1 and TRBJ2-2; TRBD2 matches at 7 bases. The clonotype was recovered from a human donor who donated a stem cell graft to a child with Wiskott-Aldrich syndrome. The CDR3 DNA sequence: TGCGCCAGCAGCCCCCGTATCCGGGAGGAGTTTGAGGCCGGGGAGCTGTTTTTT. Protein product: CASSPRIREEFEAGELFF.